Each of the 31 T cell receptor beta chains below was sequenced from the same sample in a study of blood T cell repertoires in COVID-19. Clones were read by immunoSEQ multiplex PCR, and TCRdb kept only the in-frame ones, dropping some. The table records a few hundred thousand clones, approximately 84% of them present only once. Material for sequencing was PBMCs or T cells enriched from blood (not recorded which). These receptors all come from a woman in her 30s who had recovered from COVID-19.

The chain links TRBV14 to TRBJ2-3; TRBD2 matches at 8 bases. Germline V CDR1 and CDR2: SGHDN, FVKESK. The CDR3 extends over 16 amino acids. The J segment lost 5 bases and the V segment lost 4 bases, leaving 11 bases of the junction unmatched. CDR3 sequence: CASSLRLASVLDTQYF. CDR3 coding DNA: TGTGCCAGCAGCCTCCGACTAGCGTCTGTGCTAGATACGCAGTATTTT.

The CDR3 DNA follows: TGTGCCAGCAGCCAATCGACTAGCGGGTACATAGATACGCAGTATTTT. It encodes CASSQSTSGYIDTQYF. The V gene is TRBV3-1 (or the pseudogene TRBV3-2), the J gene TRBJ2-3; 10 nucleotides line up with TRBD2. CDR3 length: 16 residues. Germline loops: CDR1 LGHDT, CDR2 YNNKEL (reference sequence). With 2 bases clipped from V and 5 bases from J, the junction kept 7 bases outside the gene matches.

The chain links TRBV6-1 to TRBJ1-3, with D maybe TRBD1 (5 bases). This CDR3 has 15 amino acids. V gave up 0 bases and J gave up 4 bases, with 10 bases separating them. Germline CDR1 and CDR2: MNHNS and SASEGT. CDR3 in DNA: TGTGCCAGCAGTGAAGCCGGACAAAGGGGAAACACCATATATTTT. It is translated as CASSEAGQRGNTIYF.

V gene TRBV5-6 combines with J gene TRBJ1-6; 8 bases agree with TRBD1. The junction had 3 bases not matched to a gene; V was cut back by 3 bases and J by 10 bases. CDR1 is SGHDT, CDR2 YYEEEE, per germline. The CDR3 is 13 residues long. CDR3 DNA: TGTGCCAGCAGCTCCACAGGGGGGTCACCCCTCCACTTT. Translating gives CASSSTGGSPLHF. The full variable domain, rest sourced from reference TRBV5-6 and TRBJ1-6, is DAGVTQSPTHLIKTRGQQVTLRCSPKSGHDTVSWYQQALGQGPQFIFQYYEEEERQRGNFPDRFSGHQFPNYSSELNVNALLLGDSALYLCASSSTGGSPLHFGNGTRLTVT.

This clone was observed a handful of times. The chain links TRBV28 to TRBJ1-2; maybe TRBD1 (6 bases). Germline loops: CDR1 MDHEN, CDR2 SYDVKM. The CDR3 has 15 residues. V was cut by 5 bases and J by 4 bases, with 17 bases left in between. The CDR3 sequence: CASSAADVRGYGYTF. The CDR3 DNA reads as TGTGCCAGCAGTGCGGCGGACGTCAGGGGCTATGGCTACACCTTC.

V and J are TRBV6-1 and TRBJ1-1, with 10 bases aligning to TRBD1. CDR1 is MNHNS, CDR2 SASEGT, per germline. The V and J ends lost 1 base and 3 bases, in that order; junction bases with no gene match: 8. CDR3 size: 17 residues. The CDR3 DNA reads as TGTGCCAGCAGTGAAGAGGACAGGGGGAGTTTGGACACTGAAGCTTTCTTT. It codes for CASSEEDRGSLDTEAFF.

This chain uses TRBV19 with TRBJ2-2, with D maybe TRBD1 (6 bases). Germline loops: CDR1 LNHDA, CDR2 SQIVND (reference sequence). The CDR3 loop spans 12 amino acids. Trimming took 5 bases from V and 8 from J, leaving 9 bases between them. CDR3 sequence reads: CASSQGSGELFF. The CDR3 nucleotides read TGTGCCAGTAGTCAGGGGTCTGGGGAGCTGTTTTTT.

This chain uses TRBV7-6 with TRBJ2-7; tentatively, D is TRBD1 (6 bases). CDR1 and CDR2 from the germline V gene are SGHVS and FNYEAQ. The CDR3 extends over 15 amino acids. Trimming cost V 1 base and J 2 bases, with 12 bases left between them. This chain's CDR3 is CASSLEQGRTYEQYF. In nucleotides, the CDR3 is TGTGCCAGCAGCTTAGAACAGGGCCGAACCTACGAGCAGTACTTC.

The chain joins TRBV29-1 to TRBJ1-1; weak D call: TRBD1 (5 bases). V dropped 5 bases and J dropped 5 bases, with 15 bases sitting between them. The CDR3 is 13 residues long. Germline values: CDR1 SQVTM, CDR2 ANQGSEA. CDR3 in DNA: TGCAGCGTTCCCGGTTTTGGGGGGACTGAAGCTTTCTTT. Its translation: CSVPGFGGTEAFF.

The rearrangement uses TRBV5-5 and TRBJ2-3; 7 nucleotides agree with TRBD1. J was trimmed by 3 bases and V by 7 bases; bases with no gene match: 11. Germline values: CDR1 SGHKS, CDR2 YYEKEE (reference sequence). The CDR3 is 15 residues long. The CDR3 here is CASLIRQGVTDTQYF. Written as DNA, the CDR3 is TGTGCCAGCTTAATCCGACAGGGAGTAACAGATACGCAGTATTTT. Complete variable domain (other parts from reference TRBV5-5 and TRBJ2-3): DAGVTQSPTHLIKTRGQQVTLRCSPISGHKSVSWYQQVLGQGPQFIFQYYEKEERGRGNFPDRFSARQFPNYSSELNVNALLLGDSALYLCASLIRQGVTDTQYFGPGTRLTVL.

The rearrangement links TRBV7-8 to TRBJ1-2, with TRBD1 matching 9 bases. CDR1 is SGHVS, CDR2 FQNEAQ, per germline. CDR3 size: 15 residues. V dropped 3 bases and J dropped 2; count of bases not matched to a gene: 4. The CDR3 here is CASSFGTGLNYGYTF. In DNA, the CDR3 is TGTGCCAGCAGCTTTGGGACAGGGTTAAACTATGGCTACACCTTC.

The chain uses TRBV18 and TRBJ2-7; possible D gene TRBD1, 5 bases. Germline CDR1 KGHSH, CDR2 LQKENI. The CDR3 length is 15 residues. Deletions cut 0 bases from V and 4 bases from J, with 13 bases between. CDR3 region: CASSPPSGKGYEQYF. The CDR3, as DNA: TGTGCCAGCTCACCACCGTCAGGGAAGGGATACGAGCAGTACTTC.

The V gene is TRBV9, the J gene TRBJ1-4, with 9 bases that match TRBD1. Germline assignment: CDR1 SGDLS and CDR2 YYNGEE. The CDR3 runs 15 residues. V trimming: 4 bases; J trimming: 7 bases; junction bases outside the gene matches: 8. The CDR3: CASSFRDREGEKLFF. The CDR3 nucleotides are TGTGCCAGCAGCTTCCGGGACAGGGAGGGTGAAAAACTGTTTTTT.

The chain is built from TRBV19 and TRBJ1-1, with 10 nucleotides matching TRBD1. The V gene end was trimmed by 1 base and the J gene end by 5 bases; junction bases not matched to a gene: 13. The CDR3 spans 18 residues. Looked up from germline, CDR1 is LNHDA and CDR2 is SQIVND (reference sequence). This CDR3 reads CASSIGAARQGALTEAFF. In DNA, the CDR3 is TGTGCCAGTAGTATAGGAGCGGCCCGACAGGGGGCTTTAACTGAAGCTTTCTTT.

Notes on this clone: Different DNA sequences within this sample yield the same CDR3. The chain employs TRBV19 and TRBJ2-7; D uncertain. Trimming removed 3 bases at V and 2 bases at J, with 8 bases between. Germline CDR1 LNHDA, CDR2 SQIVND (reference sequence). This CDR3 spans 13 amino acids. DNA of the CDR3: TGTGCCAGTAGTATCTCAGGTCCCTACGAGCAGTACTTC. It specifies CASSISGPYEQYF.

This clone was detected only once. The chain uses TRBV5-1 and TRBJ1-1; unclear D gene. The CDR3 has 16 amino acids. The germline gives CDR1 SGHRS, CDR2 YFSETQ. V was clipped by 3 bases and J by 0 bases, with 15 bases between them. The CDR3 DNA follows: TGCGCCAGCAGCTCGCTCGGGGAGTGGGTGAACACTGAAGCTTTCTTT. It translates to CASSSLGEWVNTEAFF. Based on the CDR3 plus reference TRBV5-1 and TRBJ1-1, the full variable domain is KAGVTQTPRYLIKTRGQQVTLSCSPISGHRSVSWYQQTPGQGLQFLFEYFSETQRNKGNFPGRFSGRQFSNSRSEMNVSTLELGDSALYLCASSSLGEWVNTEAFFGQGTRLTVV.

Points on this clone: Relative to the germline gene, one junction end is altered; a read error may explain this. This chain connects TRBV7-7 to TRBJ2-5; 8 bases align to TRBD2. The V gene's germline CDR1 is SSHAT and CDR2 FNYEAQ (reference sequence). The CDR3 totals 16 residues. As DNA, the CDR3 is TGTGCTAGCAGCTTAGGAAACAGCGGGGGCCAAGAGACCCAGTACTTC. Translating gives CASSLGNSGGQETQYF.

The V and J genes are TRBV6-4 and TRBJ2-2, with D perhaps TRBD2 (5 bases). The CDR3 is 14 residues long. V gave up 4 bases and J gave up 3 bases, with 9 bases separating them. The germline V gene encodes CDR1 MRHNA and CDR2 SNTAGT. Here the CDR3 DNA reads TGTGCCAGCAGTGGTGACTACTACACCGGGGAGCTGTTTTTT. Translating gives CASSGDYYTGELFF.

This clone came up once. The chain combines TRBV4-1 with TRBJ2-7; maybe TRBD2 (6 bases). Trimming stripped 1 base from V and 3 bases from J, with 10 bases between. In germline, CDR1 is MGHRA, CDR2 YSYEKL. The CDR3 sequence is 14 residues long. CDR3 residues: CASSQGLVNYEQYF. The CDR3, as DNA: TGCGCCAGCAGCCAAGGACTAGTCAACTACGAGCAGTACTTC.

The chain is built from TRBV3-1 (or the pseudogene TRBV3-2) and TRBJ2-3, with TRBD2 matching over 10 bases. CDR3 size: 17 residues. Trimming took 1 base from V and 0 from J; bases not matched to a gene: 4. Germline CDR1 LGHDT, CDR2 YNNKEL (reference sequence). The CDR3: CASSQGLAGASTDTQYF. CDR3 nucleotides: TGTGCCAGCAGCCAAGGGCTAGCGGGGGCGAGCACAGATACGCAGTATTTT.

The chain joins TRBV2 to TRBJ1-6; 9 bases fit TRBD1. In germline, CDR1 is SNHLY, CDR2 FYNNEI. The CDR3 extends over 14 amino acids. V dropped 4 bases and J dropped 9; count of bases not matched to a gene: 4. The CDR3, as DNA: TGTGCCAGCAGTGGCGACAGGGGGTCTTCACCCCTCCACTTT. It codes for CASSGDRGSSPLHF.

This clone appeared a few times. This CDR3 is CASSLGWSGRADTQYF. The CDR3 DNA follows: TGTGCCAGCAGCTTGGGGTGGAGCGGGAGAGCAGATACGCAGTATTTT. The genes are TRBV5-4 and TRBJ2-3; 8 nucleotides match TRBD2. J gave up 4 bases and V 0 bases, and 7 bases lay outside the gene matches. Germline CDR1 and CDR2: SGHNT and YYREEE (reference sequence). CDR3 size: 16 residues.

The chain uses TRBV28 and TRBJ2-2, with a weak D call TRBD1 (5 bases). The CDR3 sequence is 14 residues long. The V gene's germline CDR1 is MDHEN and CDR2 SYDVKM. Trimming pared 7 bases from V and 0 bases from J, leaving 9 bases between. The CDR3 DNA reads as TGTGCCAGCAAGGAGACAGCGAACACCGGGGAGCTGTTTTTT. Translation gives CASKETANTGELFF.

The chain joins TRBV5-8 to TRBJ2-1; D is unresolved. Per germline, CDR1 SGHTS and CDR2 YDEGEE. V lost 5 bases to trimming and J lost 8 bases, with 14 bases between them. CDR3 length: 13 amino acids. CDR3 amino acids: CASRVRSLYEQFF. Written as DNA, the CDR3 is TGTGCCAGCAGGGTCCGGAGTCTCTATGAGCAGTTCTTC.

The chain carries TRBV19 and TRBJ2-1; 8 bases are shared with TRBD2. This CDR3 has 16 amino acids. Germline-derived CDR1 and CDR2 are LNHDA and SQIVND (reference sequence). V lost 6 bases to trimming and J lost 5 bases; unmatched junction nucleotides: 12. CDR3 loop: CASRDLRSGVNNEQFF. The CDR3 coding sequence is TGTGCCAGTAGAGACCTCCGTAGCGGGGTAAACAATGAGCAGTTCTTC.

V and J are TRBV28 and TRBJ1-6; D possibly corresponds to TRBD1 (6 bases). V was clipped by 4 bases and J by 11 bases, with 18 bases between them. Germline V lookup: CDR1 MDHEN, CDR2 SYDVKM. CDR3 length: 15 residues. The CDR3 sequence: CASSSRDTERPPLHF. The CDR3 DNA reads as TGTGCCAGCAGTTCCCGGGACACCGAACGTCCACCCCTCCACTTT.

The chain employs TRBV5-4 and TRBJ2-7; a possible D gene is TRBD1 (6 bases). Germline V gene lookup returns CDR1 SGHNT and CDR2 YYREEE (reference sequence). The CDR3 sequence is 16 residues long. V gave up 0 bases and J gave up 5 bases, with 18 bases separating them. This CDR3 reads CASSLEGGPKGHEQYF. The CDR3 DNA reads as TGTGCCAGCAGCTTGGAAGGGGGACCGAAGGGACACGAGCAGTACTTC. Using reference TRBV5-4 and TRBJ2-7 for the parts outside the CDR3, the full variable domain is ETGVTQSPTHLIKTRGQQVTLRCSSQSGHNTVSWYQQALGQGPQFIFQYYREEENGRGNFPPRFSGLQFPNYSSELNVNALELDDSALYLCASSLEGGPKGHEQYFGPGTRLTVT.

This chain joins TRBV19 and TRBJ2-1; D possibly corresponds to TRBD1 (6 bases). This CDR3 contains 15 residues. Germline V gene data show CDR1 as LNHDA and CDR2 as SQIVND (reference sequence). V lost 4 bases to trimming and J lost 2 bases, with 12 bases between them. CDR3 DNA sequence: TGTGCCAGTAGTACCGGGACATCAGCCTACAATGAGCAGTTCTTC. The encoded protein is CASSTGTSAYNEQFF. Supplemented by reference TRBV19 and TRBJ2-1, the full variable domain reads DGGITQSPKYLFRKEGQNVTLSCEQNLNHDAMYWYRQDPGQGLRLIYYSQIVNDFQKGDIAEGYSVSREKKESFPLTVTSAQKNPTAFYLCASSTGTSAYNEQFFGPGTRLTVL.

This sequence joins TRBV28 and TRBJ2-7; 10 bases align to TRBD2. V shed 3 bases and J 3 bases; nucleotides not matched to a gene: 8. The CDR3 is 16 residues long. Germline CDR1 MDHEN, CDR2 SYDVKM. As DNA, the CDR3 is TGTGCCAGCAGTTTGGGGAGACTAGCGGGCAACTACGAGCAGTACTTC. Its translation is CASSLGRLAGNYEQYF.

The V and J genes are TRBV9 and TRBJ1-2; 9 nucleotides agree with TRBD1. The CDR3 is 17 amino acids. With V trimmed by 0 bases and J by 5 bases, 11 bases remained unmatched. The germline V gene has CDR1 SGDLS and CDR2 YYNGEE. The CDR3 DNA reads TGTGCCAGCAGCGTAGAAGGGTTGGGACAGGGCCGTTATGGCTACACCTTC. This gives the protein CASSVEGLGQGRYGYTF.

The genes are TRBV7-9 and TRBJ2-4, with 8 bases fitting TRBD1. The J segment lost 9 bases and the V segment lost 3 bases, leaving 7 bases of the junction unmatched. CDR3 length equals 14 residues. Germline CDR1 reads SEHNR; CDR2 reads FQNEAQ (reference sequence). The CDR3: CASSLGQAPSIQYF. For the CDR3, the DNA is TGTGCCAGCAGCTTGGGACAGGCCCCATCCATTCAGTACTTC.